A selection of T cell receptor beta chains follows, all from one sample in a study of shared clonotypes between healthy human individuals. Profiled with immunoSEQ multiplex PCR; TCRdb holds only in-frame clones, not every one. Of some 2.4 million clones in the sample, approximately 94% were seen once. Sequencing was performed on naive CD4+ T cells from PBMCs. These receptors all come from a man aged 18 to 29 in good health. Some clones in this sample may be carry-over from other donors' samples. Each CDR3 is given with its conserved first and last residue. A D gene is named only where the DNA matches it firmly. Some rows have no size entry. The others give once, few or many, or a class for an expanded clone.

clone_size d_call j_call v_call cdr3_nt cdr3_aa
- TRBD2 TRBJ2-7 TRBV7-2 TGTGCCAGCAGCTGGCCTAGCGGGAGCTACGAGCAGTACTTC CASSWPSGSYEQYF
- - TRBJ2-2 TRBV7-8 TGTGCCAGCAGCTTGAACACCGGGGAGCTGTTTTTT CASSLNTGELFF
once - TRBJ2-3 TRBV28 TGTGCCAGCAGTATACCCCAGGGACCCAATACGCAGTATTTT CASSIPQGPNTQYF
- - TRBJ2-3 TRBV7-2 TGTGCCAGCAGCTTAGACCTAAGGGGGGCAGATACGCAGTATTTT CASSLDLRGADTQYF
- - TRBJ1-1 TRBV28 TGTGCCAGCAGTCCCCTCGGGGGGGCGGCGAACACTGAAGCTTTCTTT CASSPLGGAANTEAFF
- - TRBJ1-1 TRBV7-3 TGTGCCAGCAGCCCGGACGGGACTCTAATGAACACTGAAGCTTTCTTT CASSPDGTLMNTEAFF
- - TRBJ1-2 TRBV7-2 TGTGCCAGCAGCCTATCCCGGGACCTTTACTATGGCTACACCTTC CASSLSRDLYYGYTF
once - TRBJ2-5 TRBV7-2 TGTGCCAGCAGCTACACAGGGGGGGAAGAGACCCAGTACTTC CASSYTGGEETQYF
- - TRBJ2-4 TRBV7-3 TGTGCCAGCAGCTTATCGTACCAGGGGGGGTTAGCCAAAAACATTCAGTACTTC CASSLSYQGGLAKNIQYF
few - TRBJ1-5 TRBV5-4 TGTGCCAGCAGCTTGGACAGAGATCAGCCCCAGCATTTT CASSLDRDQPQHF
- - TRBJ1-2 TRBV28 TGTGCCAGCAGCCAACCGGGACGTAACTATGGCTACACCTTC CASSQPGRNYGYTF